These T cell receptor beta chains were read from a single sample in a study of cytomegalovirus exposure and HLA in healthy donors. Sequencing was performed with immunoSEQ multiplex PCR; in TCRdb, only in-frame clones are kept and a portion is missing. Among 210,000 or so clones listed, approximately 87% were seen once. Sequencing was carried out using PBMCs. The source of these receptors is a man younger than 40 in good health and CMV-seronegative. The CDR3 runs from the conserved cysteine through the conserved F or W. The D gene is left open where the match is weak. The size field is filled for only some rows; it gives once, few, many or a size class.

d_gene	v_gene	abundance	j_gene	CDR3aa	CDR3nt
-	TRBV6-5	-	TRBJ1-6	CASTVRLQIQSPLHF	TGTGCCAGCACAGTCCGATTGCAAATTCAATCACCCCTCCACTTT
-	TRBV7-9	few	TRBJ2-7	CASSLVPDSTYEQYF	TGTGCCAGCAGCTTAGTGCCGGACAGCACCTACGAGCAGTACTTC
TRBD1	TRBV7-9	-	TRBJ1-5	CSSSLDATGENQPQHF	TGTTCCAGCAGCTTAGACGCGACAGGGGAAAATCAGCCCCAGCATTTT
TRBD2	TRBV5-6	-	TRBJ2-7	CASSWPGGRSVPYEQYF	TGTGCCAGCAGCTGGCCTGGCGGGAGGAGCGTCCCCTACGAGCAGTACTTC
-	TRBV5-6	-	TRBJ2-2	CASSFEGFGTGELFF	TGTGCCAGCAGCTTTGAGGGATTTGGCACCGGGGAGCTGTTTTTT
-	TRBV7-9	once	TRBJ2-6	CASSLGPGTGANVLTF	TGTGCCAGCAGCTTAGGGCCAGGGACTGGGGCCAACGTCCTGACTTTC
-	TRBV6-6	few	TRBJ2-7	CASSYSGQTYEQYF	TGTGCCAGCAGTTACTCCGGACAGACCTACGAGCAGTACTTC
TRBD1	TRBV7-9	-	TRBJ2-5	CASSPPLTGAEETQYF	TGTGCCAGCAGCCCCCCCTTGACAGGGGCGGAGGAGACCCAGTACTTC
-	TRBV4-1	-	TRBJ1-4	CASSRGIREKLFF	TGCGCCAGCAGCCGGGGAATTAGGGAGAAACTGTTTTTT
TRBD1	TRBV6-5	few	TRBJ2-1	CASRPDRGINEQFF	TGTGCCAGCAGACCGGACAGGGGAATAAATGAGCAGTTCTTC
TRBD2	TRBV9	-	TRBJ2-2	CASSVRGDSNTGELFF	TGTGCCAGCAGCGTCCGGGGGGACTCGAACACCGGGGAGCTGTTTTTT
TRBD2	TRBV5-1	-	TRBJ2-7	CASSLPGLARTSGAYEQYF	TGCGCCAGCAGCCTGCCGGGACTAGCGCGTACCTCGGGGGCCTACGAGCAGTACTTC
-	TRBV7-2	-	TRBJ1-6	CASSLARQINSPLHF	TGTGCCAGCAGCTTAGCGCGACAGATTAATTCACCCCTCCACTTT
-	TRBV5-4	-	TRBJ1-1	CASSWGSGGTEAFF	TGTGCCAGCAGCTGGGGATCGGGGGGCACTGAAGCTTTCTTT
-	TRBV14	-	TRBJ2-7	CASSATPTVTLPGQYF	TGTGCCAGCAGCGCAACTCCGACAGTGACCTTACCTGGGCAGTACTTC
TRBD1	TRBV29-1	-	TRBJ2-5	CSVDRDSTETQYF	TGCAGCGTTGACCGGGACAGTACAGAGACCCAGTACTTC
TRBD2	TRBV30	-	TRBJ2-1	CAWSVLRLAGTRNEQFF	TGTGCCTGGAGTGTACTGCGACTAGCGGGAACAAGGAATGAGCAGTTCTTC
-	TRBV11-2	once	TRBJ1-2	CASSLVANYGYTF	TGTGCCAGCAGCTTAGTAGCTAACTATGGCTACACCTTC
TRBD1	TRBV19	-	TRBJ2-7	CASSITGDSYEQYF	TGTGCCAGTAGTATTACAGGGGACTCCTACGAGCAGTACTTC
TRBD1	TRBV7-2	-	TRBJ1-6	CASSPRQGLSPLHF	TGTGCCAGCAGCCCTAGACAGGGGTTGTCACCCCTCCACTTT
-	TRBV7-6	-	TRBJ1-2	CASSTMDGGGYGYTF	TGTGCCAGCAGCACAATGGATGGGGGGGGCTATGGCTACACCTTC
TRBD2	TRBV6-4	-	TRBJ2-1	CASSDESGRDHEQFF	TGTGCCAGCAGTGACGAGAGCGGGAGGGACCATGAGCAGTTCTTC
-	TRBV19	-	TRBJ2-1	CASSETGSSYNEQFF	TGTGCCAGTAGTGAGACGGGGAGCTCCTACAATGAGCAGTTCTTC